The T cell receptor beta chain described here comes from a study of blood T cell repertoires in COVID-19. Study-level information: Some COVID-19 samples were acute and others convalescent; all came from the United States, Italy and Spain.

Donors of Cohort 3 who recovered were those that had two negative PCRs, clearance, or symptom resolution. Germline V gene data show CDR1 as SGHTA and CDR2 as FQGNSA. The CDR3 has 15 residues. V lost 5 bases to trimming and J lost 5 bases, with 15 bases between them. Profiled with immunoSEQ multiplex PCR; TCRdb holds only in-frame clones, not every one. The table includes around 240,000 clones, about 82% detected once. The source is a woman in her 50s who had recovered from COVID-19. Source material: PBMCs or T cells enriched from blood (not recorded which). The rearrangement joins TRBV7-2 to TRBJ2-2; D might be TRBD1 (7 bases). The CDR3 bases are TGTGCCAGCAGCCGGGGCGGGACAGCAACCGGGGAGCTGTTTTTT. Encoded protein: CASSRGGTATGELFF.